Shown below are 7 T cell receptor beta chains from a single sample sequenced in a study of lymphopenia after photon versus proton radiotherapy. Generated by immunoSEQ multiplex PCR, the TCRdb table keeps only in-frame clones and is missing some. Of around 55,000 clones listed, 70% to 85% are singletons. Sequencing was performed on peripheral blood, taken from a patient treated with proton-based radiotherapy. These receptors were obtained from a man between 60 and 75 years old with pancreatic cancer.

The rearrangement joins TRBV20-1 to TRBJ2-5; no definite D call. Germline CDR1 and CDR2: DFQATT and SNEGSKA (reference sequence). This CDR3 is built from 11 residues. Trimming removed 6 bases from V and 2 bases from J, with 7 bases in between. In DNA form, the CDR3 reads TGCAGTGCCACCCCTCAAGAGACCCAGTACTTC. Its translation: CSATPQETQYF.

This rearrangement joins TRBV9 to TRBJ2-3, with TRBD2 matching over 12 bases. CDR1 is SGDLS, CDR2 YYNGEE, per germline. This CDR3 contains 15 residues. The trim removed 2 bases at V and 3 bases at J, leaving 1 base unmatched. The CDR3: CASSVTSGSTDTQYF. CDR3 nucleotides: TGTGCCAGCAGCGTGACTAGCGGGAGTACAGATACGCAGTATTTT. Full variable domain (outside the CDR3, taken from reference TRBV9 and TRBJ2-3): DSGVTQTPKHLITATGQRVTLRCSPRSGDLSVYWYQQSLDQGLQFLIQYYNGEERAKGNILERFSAQQFPDLHSELNLSSLELGDSALYFCASSVTSGSTDTQYFGPGTRLTVL.

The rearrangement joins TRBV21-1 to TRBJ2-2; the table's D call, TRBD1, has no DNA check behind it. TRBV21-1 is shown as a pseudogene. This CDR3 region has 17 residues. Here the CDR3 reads CASPPLLGQGHDGELFF. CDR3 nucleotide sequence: TGTGCCAGCCCCCCTCTGTTAGGACAGGGGCATGACGGGGAGCTGTTTTTT.

CDR3 DNA: TGTGCCAGCAGTGTCTCCCGGGAGCGGGAGGATATCGAGCAGTACTTC. Protein: CASSVSREREDIEQYF. V and J are TRBV6-1 and TRBJ2-7, with TRBD2 matching over 9 bases. Trimming removed 4 bases from V and 6 bases from J; junction bases left unmatched: 13. Per germline, CDR1 MNHNS and CDR2 SASEGT. This CDR3 spans 16 amino acids.

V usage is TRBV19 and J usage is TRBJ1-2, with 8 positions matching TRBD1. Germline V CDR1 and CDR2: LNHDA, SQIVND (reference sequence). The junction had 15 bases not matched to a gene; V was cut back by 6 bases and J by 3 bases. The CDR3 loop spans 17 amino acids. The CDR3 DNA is TGTGCCAGTAGCCCCGGACAGGGCTTAGGGGCGGACTATGGCTACACCTTC. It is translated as CASSPGQGLGADYGYTF.

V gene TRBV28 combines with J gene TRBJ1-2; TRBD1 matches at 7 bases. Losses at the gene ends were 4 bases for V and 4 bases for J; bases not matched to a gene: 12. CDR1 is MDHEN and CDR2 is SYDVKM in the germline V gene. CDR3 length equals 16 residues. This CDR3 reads CASSSLTGVVSYGYTF. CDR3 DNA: TGTGCCAGCAGTTCCTTAACAGGGGTGGTTAGCTATGGCTACACCTTC.

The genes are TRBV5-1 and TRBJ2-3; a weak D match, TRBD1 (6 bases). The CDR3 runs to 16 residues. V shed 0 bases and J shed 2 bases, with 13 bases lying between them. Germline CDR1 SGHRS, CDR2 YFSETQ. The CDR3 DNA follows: TGCGCCAGCAGCTTGGGGCTTGACAGGCTCACAGATACGCAGTATTTT. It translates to CASSLGLDRLTDTQYF. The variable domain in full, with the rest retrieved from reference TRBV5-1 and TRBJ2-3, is KAGVTQTPRYLIKTRGQQVTLSCSPISGHRSVSWYQQTPGQGLQFLFEYFSETQRNKGNFPGRFSGRQFSNSRSEMNVSTLELGDSALYLCASSLGLDRLTDTQYFGPGTRLTVL.